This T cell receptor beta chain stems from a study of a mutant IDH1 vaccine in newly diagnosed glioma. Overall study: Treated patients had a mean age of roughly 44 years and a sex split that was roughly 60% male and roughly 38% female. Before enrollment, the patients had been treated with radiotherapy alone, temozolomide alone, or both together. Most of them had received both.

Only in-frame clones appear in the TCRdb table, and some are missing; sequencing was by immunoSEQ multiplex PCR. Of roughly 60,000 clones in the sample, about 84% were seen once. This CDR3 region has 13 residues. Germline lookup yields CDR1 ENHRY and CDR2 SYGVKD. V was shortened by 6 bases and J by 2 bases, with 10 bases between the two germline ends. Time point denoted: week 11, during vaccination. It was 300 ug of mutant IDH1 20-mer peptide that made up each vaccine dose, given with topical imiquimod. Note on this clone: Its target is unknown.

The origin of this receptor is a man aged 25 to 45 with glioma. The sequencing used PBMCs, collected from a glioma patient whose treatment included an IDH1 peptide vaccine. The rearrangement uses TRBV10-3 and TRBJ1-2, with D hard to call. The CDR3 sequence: CAIREAVNYGYTF. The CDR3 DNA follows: TGTGCCATCAGGGAGGCGGTGAACTATGGCTACACCTTC.